The 17 T cell receptor beta chains below come from one sample, sequenced in a study of cytomegalovirus exposure and HLA in healthy donors. The study ran its PCR with 60 Vbeta and 13 Jbeta primers. TCRdb's table, derived via immunoSEQ multiplex PCR, lists solely in-frame clones and lacks some. The profile shows roughly 150,000 clones, around 70% of them singletons. The specimen was PBMCs. These receptors were taken from a man aged 18 to 35 in good health and CMV-seropositive.

The V and J genes are TRBV30 and TRBJ2-5; the D is unclear. CDR1 and CDR2 from the germline V gene are GTSNPN and SVGIG (reference sequence). CDR3 length: 11 amino acids. Trimming cost V 2 bases and J 4 bases, with 5 bases left between them. In DNA, the CDR3 is TGTGCCTGGAGTAGGAGAGAGACCCAGTACTTC. Translated: CAWSRRETQYF.

The chain is built from TRBV6-5 and TRBJ2-3; no reliable D call. This CDR3 has 14 residues. V was cut by 10 bases and J by 1 base, with 15 bases left in between. Germline CDR1 MNHEY, CDR2 SVGAGI. This chain's CDR3 is CATRNSGGTDTQYF. The CDR3 region has the DNA TGTGCCACCCGAAACAGTGGCGGCACAGATACGCAGTATTTT.

The chain couples TRBV2 to TRBJ2-5; the D gene is possibly TRBD2 (6 bases). CDR3 size: 13 residues. V dropped 11 bases and J dropped 2 bases, with 15 bases sitting between them. The germline V gene has CDR1 SNHLY and CDR2 FYNNEI. CDR3 region: CASSSAMQETQYF. The CDR3 DNA reads as TGTGCCTCATCTAGCGCCATGCAAGAGACCCAGTACTTC.

This chain uses TRBV7-9 with TRBJ2-5; 11 bases fit TRBD1. Germline V gene data show CDR1 as SEHNR and CDR2 as FQNEAQ (reference sequence). The CDR3 has 15 amino acids. V lost 5 bases, J lost 5 bases, and 7 bases stayed unmatched. As DNA, the CDR3 is TGTGCCAGCAGCAGGCGGACAGGGGGCGACGAGACCCAGTACTTC. Its translation is CASSRRTGGDETQYF. Together with reference TRBV7-9 and TRBJ2-5, the CDR3 gives the full variable domain: DTGVSQNPRHKITKRGQNVTFRCDPISEHNRLYWYRQTLGQGPEFLTYFQNEAQLEKSRLLSDRFSAERPKGSFSTLEIQRTEQGDSAMYLCASSRRTGGDETQYFGPGTRLLVL.

The V and J genes are TRBV14 and TRBJ1-3; D uncertain. In germline, CDR1 is SGHDN, CDR2 FVKESK. V lost 4 bases, J lost 1 base, and 8 bases lay in between. The CDR3 runs to 14 residues. CDR3 nucleotides: TGTGCCAGCAGCCTACAGTTTTCTGGAAACACCATATATTTT. This gives the protein CASSLQFSGNTIYF.

The V call is TRBV19, the J call TRBJ1-1, with 7 nucleotides matching TRBD1. The V gene end was trimmed by 5 bases and the J gene end by 1 base; junction bases not matched to a gene: 7. The CDR3 contains 15 residues. Germline V gives CDR1 LNHDA, CDR2 SQIVND (reference sequence). DNA of the CDR3: TGTGCCAGTAGTTACCGGACAGGACAGAACACTGAAGCTTTCTTT. This gives the protein CASSYRTGQNTEAFF.

V gene TRBV19 combines with J gene TRBJ1-1; 8 bases are shared with TRBD1. The CDR3 is 15 residues long. CDR1 and CDR2 (germline): LNHDA, SQIVND (reference sequence). The V and J ends lost 5 bases and 0 bases, in that order; junction bases with no gene match: 5. DNA of the CDR3: TGTGCCAGTAGTCCCAGACAGGGGCTGAACACTGAAGCTTTCTTT. Its translation: CASSPRQGLNTEAFF.

The J gene is TRBJ1-1, the V gene TRBV27; 7 nucleotides align to TRBD1. CDR1 is MNHEY, CDR2 SMNVEV, per germline (reference sequence). J was trimmed by 4 bases and V by 5 bases; bases with no gene match: 10. The CDR3 is made up of 15 amino acids. CDR3 region: CASSRQGSASTEAFF. The CDR3 DNA is TGTGCCAGCAGTAGACAGGGTTCTGCGAGCACTGAAGCTTTCTTT.

This clone occurred a few times. The chain links TRBV28 to TRBJ2-1, with 9 bases fitting TRBD2. Germline V gene sequence: CDR1 MDHEN, CDR2 SYDVKM. V lost 6 bases to trimming and J lost 10 bases; unmatched junction nucleotides: 16. The CDR3 length is 16 residues. The CDR3 protein is CASSPSLAGESGEQFF. DNA for the CDR3: TGTGCCAGCAGCCCCTCATTAGCGGGAGAATCAGGGGAGCAGTTCTTC.

The chain links TRBV6-5 to TRBJ2-1, with D possibly being TRBD1 (6 bases). The germline V and J ends were trimmed by 8 bases and 10 bases, with 15 bases remaining between them. The germline V gene has CDR1 MNHEY and CDR2 SVGAGI. The CDR3 is 12 residues long. The CDR3 sequence: CASGNRVGEQFF. Here the CDR3 DNA reads TGTGCCAGCGGCAACAGGGTGGGAGAGCAGTTCTTC.

The DNA of the CDR3 is TGCGCCAGCAGCTTGGGGCCGGGGTTCGGTCAGCCCCAGCATTTT. Protein: CASSLGPGFGQPQHF. The rearrangement links TRBV5-1 to TRBJ1-5, with D unclear. Trimming took 0 bases from V and 6 from J, leaving 13 bases between them. The CDR3 runs 15 residues. The V gene's germline CDR1 is SGHRS and CDR2 YFSETQ. Full variable domain (remainder filled in from reference TRBV5-1 and TRBJ1-5): KAGVTQTPRYLIKTRGQQVTLSCSPISGHRSVSWYQQTPGQGLQFLFEYFSETQRNKGNFPGRFSGRQFSNSRSEMNVSTLELGDSALYLCASSLGPGFGQPQHFGDGTRLSIL.

This clone was picked up a small number of times. J is TRBJ2-2 and V is TRBV30; D is undetermined. Per germline, CDR1 GTSNPN and CDR2 SVGIG (reference sequence). This CDR3 is built from 13 residues. Trimming removed 0 bases at V and 3 bases at J, with 5 bases between. The CDR3 loop reads CAWSVRDTGELFF. DNA for the CDR3: TGTGCCTGGAGTGTACGGGACACCGGGGAGCTGTTTTTT. Based on the CDR3 plus reference TRBV30 and TRBJ2-2, the full variable domain is SQTIHQWPATLVQPVGSPLSLECTVEGTSNPNLYWYRQAAGRGLQLLFYSVGIGQISSEVPQNLSASRPQDRQFILSSKKLLLSDSGFYLCAWSVRDTGELFFGEGSRLTVL.

This clone was picked up a small number of times. The chain carries TRBV5-4 and TRBJ1-1; weak D call: TRBD1 (5 bases). The V gene lost 0 bases and the J gene lost 9 bases, with 9 bases spanning the gap. The V gene's germline CDR1 is SGHNT and CDR2 YYREEE (reference sequence). The CDR3 is 12 amino acids. This chain's CDR3 is CASSLETGQAFF. CDR3 bases: TGTGCCAGCAGCTTGGAAACAGGACAAGCTTTCTTT.

The chain joins TRBV19 to TRBJ2-3; maybe TRBD2 (5 bases). The length of the CDR3 is 13 residues. The V gene's germline CDR1 is LNHDA and CDR2 SQIVND (reference sequence). The V end was cut by 10 bases, the J end by 2 bases, with 13 bases between. The CDR3: CATGLEPTDTQYF. The CDR3, as DNA: TGTGCCACTGGACTCGAACCCACAGATACGCAGTATTTT.

The rearrangement uses TRBV5-1 and TRBJ1-1; 8 bases agree with TRBD1. Trimming at V came to 4 bases and at J to 6 bases, leaving 8 bases not matched to a gene. Germline V gene sequence: CDR1 SGHRS, CDR2 YFSETQ. CDR3 length: 14 amino acids. DNA for the CDR3: TGCGCCAGCAGCCTCGAACAGGGGGGGGCTGAAGCTTTCTTT. Protein sequence: CASSLEQGGAEAFF.

This clone was found a few times. This chain joins TRBV20-1 and TRBJ2-5, with D tentatively TRBD1 (5 bases). The germline CDR1 and CDR2 sequences are DFQATT and SNEGSKA (reference sequence). The CDR3 totals 11 residues. CDR3 sequence: CSRQLQETQYF. CDR3 in DNA: TGCAGCAGACAGCTCCAAGAGACCCAGTACTTC.

The gene calls are TRBV6-5 and TRBJ1-1, with 8 nucleotides matching TRBD1. After removal of 6 bases from V and 11 bases from J, the junction contained 5 bases not matched to a gene. The CDR3 length is 11 residues. Germline lookup yields CDR1 MNHEY and CDR2 SVGAGI. In DNA, the CDR3 is TGTGCCAGCAGCCAACAGGGGGAGGCTTTCTTT. Encoded protein: CASSQQGEAFF.